Following are 30 T cell receptor beta chains from one sample sequenced in a study of naive and memory T cell subsets. Two oligonucleotides, mixed equimolar, formed the beta constant-region primer covering TRBC1 and TRBC2. Via MiXCR, TCRdb re-called the UMI-ligation and nested PCR reads, giving one row per CDR3 protein. The sample lists about 85,000 distinct CDR3 sequences; roughly 13% were seen once. Material: central memory CD4+ T cells from blood. The receptors were gathered from a human donor in good health.

In this sample, this clonotype turned up a few times. The rearrangement links TRBV7-9 to TRBJ1-5; possible D gene TRBD1, 5 bases. The CDR3 has 15 amino acids. Germline CDR1 SEHNR, CDR2 FQNEAQ (reference sequence). V was pared by 3 bases and J by 2 bases, with 11 bases between. The CDR3 nucleotides are TGTGCCAGCAGCTTTGGGGGTGCGCGCAATCAGCCCCAGCATTTT. It yields the protein CASSFGGARNQPQHF.

In its sample, this clonotype was seen a few times. The chain has TRBV27 and TRBJ2-7; D not resolved. The V gene's germline CDR1 is MNHEY and CDR2 SMNVEV (reference sequence). Trimming took 6 bases from V and 0 from J, leaving 9 bases between them. This CDR3 contains 13 residues. CDR3 amino acids: CASRASSSYEQYF. In nucleotides, the CDR3 is TGTGCCAGCAGAGCGTCCAGCTCCTACGAGCAGTACTTC.

The chain couples TRBV6-6 to TRBJ1-2; unclear D gene. Deletions cut 2 bases from V and 12 bases from J, with 22 bases between. Germline V gene data show CDR1 as MNHNY and CDR2 as SVGAGI (reference sequence). This CDR3 has 15 amino acids. The CDR3 spells CASSYPQEGRDRHTF. CDR3 DNA: TGTGCCAGCAGTTACCCGCAGGAGGGTAGGGATCGCCACACCTTC.

This chain uses TRBV11-2 with TRBJ1-2; D might be TRBD1 (6 bases). The V gene's germline CDR1 is SGHAT and CDR2 FQNNGV. This CDR3 is 17 amino acids long. Between the trimmed V and J ends, which lost 6 bases and 3 bases, there was a span of 23 bases. CDR3 coding DNA: TGTGCCAGCAGGTCCATAGTGTGGGGGGCGGATGACTATGGCTACACCTTC. This encodes CASRSIVWGADDYGYTF.

This clonotype has a handful of counts. The chain carries TRBV10-3 and TRBJ1-5, with 9 bases that match TRBD1. The CDR3 is 15 residues long. J gave up 3 bases and V 10 bases, and 10 bases lay outside the gene matches. Looked up from germline, CDR1 is ENHRY and CDR2 is SYGVKD. In DNA form, the CDR3 reads TGTGCCACAGATTCGGGACAGGGTGACAATCAGCCCCAGCATTTT. It codes for CATDSGQGDNQPQHF.

This clonotype was seen more than once but under ten times. The V and J genes are TRBV29-1 and TRBJ2-7, with a tentative D call TRBD2 (5 bases). The CDR3 contains 13 residues. CDR1 SQVTM and CDR2 ANQGSEA come from the germline V gene. Trimming took off 4 bases at V and 2 bases at J, with 12 bases between the two ends. The CDR3 DNA is TGCAGCGTTGTCGCGGGCAGTACCTACGAGCAGTACTTC. Encoded protein: CSVVAGSTYEQYF.

Comment on this clonotype: At one end the junction does not follow the germline gene, possibly because of a read error. J is TRBJ2-1 and V is TRBV3-1; 14 nucleotides line up with TRBD2. CDR3 length: 13 amino acids. The germline V gene encodes CDR1 LGHDT and CDR2 YNNKEL (reference sequence). CDR3 amino acids: CASSQEGLAGVEF. The CDR3 DNA reads TGTGCCAGCAGCCAAGAGGGACTAGCGGGAGTGGAATTC.

Many counts were recorded for this clonotype. This chain's CDR3 is CASSLDYREHEQYF. For the CDR3, the DNA is TGTGCCAGCAGCTTAGATTACAGGGAACACGAGCAGTACTTC. The chain links TRBV7-9 to TRBJ2-7; D possibly corresponds to TRBD1 (6 bases). CDR3 length equals 14 residues. Per the germline V gene, CDR1 is SEHNR and CDR2 is FQNEAQ (reference sequence). V was trimmed by 1 base and J by 5 bases, leaving 12 bases between them.

This clonotype was seen repeatedly, ten times or more. The CDR3 nucleotides read TGTGCCACCATCCTAGCGCCAAGCTCCTACAATGAGCAGTTCTTC. Translated, it gives CATILAPSSYNEQFF. The chain couples TRBV7-2 to TRBJ2-1; weak D call: TRBD2 (6 bases). CDR3 size: 15 residues. V was trimmed by 10 bases and J by 0 bases, leaving 16 bases between them. Germline assignment: CDR1 SGHTA and CDR2 FQGNSA.

This clonotype was recorded a few times. The chain has TRBV18 and TRBJ2-3, with no clear D. The length of the CDR3 is 15 residues. V was trimmed by 3 bases and J by 1 base, leaving 11 bases between them. CDR1 is KGHSH and CDR2 is LQKENI in the germline V gene. The CDR3 DNA reads TGTGCCAGCTCACCGAGCCAGGTGGGCACAGATACGCAGTATTTT. Translated: CASSPSQVGTDTQYF.

The V and J genes are TRBV20-1 and TRBJ1-6; no reliable D call. Trimming removed 3 bases at V and 7 bases at J, with 19 bases between. This CDR3 region has 16 residues. The germline V gene encodes CDR1 DFQATT and CDR2 SNEGSKA (reference sequence). The CDR3 nucleotides read TGCAGTGCTAGTAGGGAGGGCGGGGAGAAAAATTCACCCCTCCACTTT. Translated, it gives CSASREGGEKNSPLHF.

The V and J genes are TRBV5-4 and TRBJ2-2; 13 bases agree with TRBD2. CDR1 SGHNT and CDR2 YYREEE come from the germline V gene (reference sequence). This CDR3 has 17 residues. V lost 6 bases to trimming and J lost 2 bases; unmatched junction nucleotides: 7. This CDR3 is CASTGRTSGRNTGELFF. CDR3 nucleotide sequence: TGTGCCAGCACCGGGAGGACTAGCGGGAGAAACACCGGGGAGCTGTTTTTT.

The sample holds many counts of this clonotype. The chain has TRBV5-6 and TRBJ2-5; D ambiguous. There are 13 residues in the CDR3. CDR1 is SGHDT and CDR2 is YYEEEE in the germline V gene. Trimming took 0 bases from V and 7 from J, leaving 10 bases between them. CDR3 sequence reads: CASSLGVTRTQYF. The CDR3, as DNA: TGTGCCAGCAGCTTGGGGGTTACGCGGACCCAGTACTTC.

At least ten counts were recorded for this clonotype. The CDR3 protein is CASSLGVRGRGGNTIYF. CDR3 coding DNA: TGTGCCAGCAGCTTAGGGGTCAGGGGGCGTGGTGGAAACACCATATATTTT. This chain joins TRBV7-8 and TRBJ1-3; the match to TRBD1 covers 8 bases. The trim removed 1 base at V and 3 bases at J, leaving 8 bases unmatched. Germline loops: CDR1 SGHVS, CDR2 FQNEAQ. This CDR3 contains 17 residues.

The chain is built from TRBV28 and TRBJ1-1; perhaps TRBD1 as D (6 bases). Looked up from germline, CDR1 is MDHEN and CDR2 is SYDVKM. This CDR3 contains 15 residues. The ends were cut back, 5 bases at V and 1 base at J, with 14 bases in the middle. CDR3 sequence: CASSPGTLRNTEAFF. DNA of the CDR3: TGTGCCAGCAGTCCTGGGACATTGAGGAACACTGAAGCTTTCTTT.

Ten or more counts support this clonotype. The V gene is TRBV7-2, the J gene TRBJ1-5, with TRBD1 as a possible D gene (5 bases). Germline-derived CDR1 and CDR2 are SGHTA and FQGNSA. The germline V and J ends were trimmed by 5 bases and 5 bases, with 10 bases remaining between them. The CDR3 consists of 13 residues. The CDR3 reads CASSARGDQPQHF. The CDR3 DNA follows: TGTGCCAGCAGCGCCCGAGGGGATCAGCCCCAGCATTTT.

This clonotype has a count of ten or more. The rearrangement joins TRBV18 to TRBJ2-5, with 7 bases fitting TRBD2. J lost 1 base, V lost 3 bases, and 2 bases had no gene match. There are 14 residues in the CDR3. The germline CDR1 and CDR2 sequences are KGHSH and LQKENI. The CDR3 DNA reads TGTGCCAGCTCACCGCGGGGGTTCCAAGAGACCCAGTACTTC. Its translation: CASSPRGFQETQYF.

The V gene is TRBV7-8, the J gene TRBJ2-5; the D is unclear. CDR1 and CDR2 from the germline V gene are SGHVS and FQNEAQ. Trimming shortened V by 1 base and J by 3 bases, and 15 bases separated the two germline ends. There are 16 residues in the CDR3. The DNA of the CDR3 is TGTGCCAGCAGCTTAGTAAGCAGCGCCGGCAAAGAGACCCAGTACTTC. Residues: CASSLVSSAGKETQYF.

The chain links TRBV24-1 to TRBJ2-1; 12 bases are a match to TRBD2. Trimming cost V 4 bases and J 3 bases; bases outside gene matches: 6. CDR1 KGHDR and CDR2 SFDVKD come from the germline V gene. This CDR3 region has 17 residues. The CDR3 coding sequence is TGTGCCACCAGTGACGCCGGGACTAGCGGGTTCTACAATGAGCAGTTCTTC. Its translation is CATSDAGTSGFYNEQFF.

V usage is TRBV7-2 and J usage is TRBJ2-7; TRBD2 matches 8 bases. Germline V lookup: CDR1 SGHTA, CDR2 FQGNSA. V shed 3 bases and J 4 bases; nucleotides not matched to a gene: 5. The CDR3 length is 14 residues. The CDR3 DNA reads as TGTGCCAGCAGCTTGGGACTAGAGTATTACGAGCAGTACTTC. Protein product: CASSLGLEYYEQYF.

There are a few counts of this clonotype. The V gene is TRBV10-3, the J gene TRBJ2-2; TRBD2 aligns across 8 bases. This CDR3 spans 17 amino acids. Germline lookup yields CDR1 ENHRY and CDR2 SYGVKD. J was trimmed by 4 bases and V by 4 bases; bases with no gene match: 11. The CDR3 region is CAISGSSGSSVTGELFF. The CDR3 bases are TGTGCCATCAGTGGTTCCAGCGGGAGTTCAGTCACCGGGGAGCTGTTTTTT.

This clonotype was detected many times. The chain uses TRBV3-1 and TRBJ2-1; D is unclear. Germline lookup yields CDR1 LGHDT and CDR2 YNNKEL (reference sequence). The ends were cut back, 1 base at V and 5 bases at J, with 6 bases in the middle. The CDR3 sequence is 13 residues long. The CDR3, as DNA: TGTGCCAGCAGCCAAGCACGTAACAATGAGCAGTTCTTC. Its translation is CASSQARNNEQFF.

This clonotype was found a few times. The rearrangement uses TRBV30 and TRBJ2-6, with a tentative D call TRBD1 (5 bases). CDR3 length: 16 residues. Germline lookup yields CDR1 GTSNPN and CDR2 SVGIG (reference sequence). V shed 3 bases and J shed 0 bases, with 12 bases lying between them. CDR3 amino acids: CAWRRGRISGANVLTF. As DNA, the CDR3 is TGTGCCTGGAGAAGGGGCCGAATCTCTGGGGCCAACGTCCTGACTTTC.

The V call is TRBV28, the J call TRBJ2-7, with TRBD2 identical over 8 bases. The germline V gene has CDR1 MDHEN and CDR2 SYDVKM. There are 15 residues in the CDR3. V lost 1 base and J lost 0; bases outside the gene matches: 2. DNA of the CDR3: TGTGCCAGCAGTTTATTAGCGGGAAGCTCCTACGAGCAGTACTTC. Translated, it gives CASSLLAGSSYEQYF.

On this clonotype: This may be a read error: a much more frequent sequence differs by one nucleotide. The chain links TRBV7-2 to TRBJ2-1; D is unclear. Between the trimmed V and J ends, which lost 2 bases and 0 bases, there was a span of 11 bases. The CDR3 is 16 residues long. The germline V gene has CDR1 SGHTA and CDR2 FQGNSA. The CDR3 spells CTSSLRPPSSYNEQFF. The CDR3, as DNA: TGTACCAGCAGCTTACGACCTCCGAGCTCCTACAATGAGCAGTTCTTC.

The chain combines TRBV7-3 with TRBJ2-5, with TRBD2 matching over 7 bases. The V gene's germline CDR1 is SGHTA and CDR2 FQGTGA. This CDR3 is built from 15 residues. Trimming removed 4 bases from V and 5 bases from J; junction bases left unmatched: 10. CDR3 sequence: CASSSSPGGRETQYF. CDR3 nucleotide sequence: TGTGCCAGCAGCTCCTCCCCGGGAGGCAGGGAGACCCAGTACTTC.

This clonotype was seen repeatedly, ten times or more. The V and J genes are TRBV29-1 and TRBJ2-7; 11 bases line up with TRBD2. Per germline, CDR1 SQVTM and CDR2 ANQGSEA. J gave up 3 bases and V 6 bases, and 10 bases lay outside the gene matches. The CDR3 is made up of 15 amino acids. CDR3 sequence: CSVMLAGGNRYEQYF. Here the CDR3 DNA reads TGCAGCGTAATGCTAGCGGGAGGAAATCGCTACGAGCAGTACTTC.

This clonotype was seen a few times. The rearrangement joins TRBV4-1 to TRBJ1-4; D not resolved. V was cut by 0 bases and J by 8 bases, with 7 bases left in between. The germline CDR1 and CDR2 sequences are MGHRA and YSYEKL. This CDR3 is built from 13 residues. CDR3 DNA: TGCGCCAGCAGCCAAGATTCGAAGGAAAAACTGTTTTTT. This sequence encodes CASSQDSKEKLFF.

The chain couples TRBV25-1 to TRBJ2-5; 7 bases are a match to TRBD1. The CDR3 runs to 14 residues. Germline lookup yields CDR1 MGHDK and CDR2 SYGVNS. V lost 5 bases, J lost 5 bases, and 8 bases stayed unmatched. The CDR3 sequence: CASSLGQVGETQYF. The CDR3 DNA follows: TGTGCCAGCAGTCTCGGACAGGTCGGGGAGACCCAGTACTTC.

This clonotype was observed a few times. The chain couples TRBV6-6 to TRBJ2-1; 7 positions agree with TRBD1. J was trimmed by 7 bases and V by 2 bases; bases with no gene match: 11. Germline lookup yields CDR1 MNHNY and CDR2 SVGAGI (reference sequence). This CDR3 is built from 16 residues. The CDR3 coding sequence is TGTGCCAGCAGTTACAGTATAGGGGGCGCGCGGAATGAGCAGTTCTTC. Protein product: CASSYSIGGARNEQFF.